Below, 26 T cell receptor beta chains from the same sample are listed, as sequenced in a study of patients and donors after allogeneic stem cell transplantation. TCRdb analysed the RT-PCR reads with MiXCR anew, one entry per CDR3 protein. This table has approximately 200,000 distinct CDR3 sequences, 12% to 15% appearing once. Material: blood, either unsorted or a sorted T cell fraction (not recorded which). The receptors stem from a human donor who was either an allogeneic HSCT recipient or a stem cell or donor lymphocyte infusion donor (not recorded which). It is not recorded whose cells these are; they may come from a transplant donor.

J is TRBJ2-7 and V is TRBV10-3; D is ambiguous. Trimming pared 8 bases from V and 2 bases from J, leaving 16 bases between. The CDR3 has 14 residues. Germline loops: CDR1 ENHRY, CDR2 SYGVKD. CDR3 DNA: TGTGCCATCGGTTCCCAAGATACCCCCTACGAGCAGTACTTC. Translating it yields CAIGSQDTPYEQYF.

This clonotype was found a few times. The chain recombines TRBV7-2 with TRBJ2-1; D is unresolved. Trimming stripped 2 bases from V and 8 bases from J, with 7 bases between. Germline V CDR1 and CDR2: SGHTA, FQGNSA. This CDR3 comprises 12 residues. CDR3 loop: CASSLSKHEQFF. CDR3 DNA: TGTGCCAGCAGCTTATCCAAACATGAGCAGTTCTTC.

This clonotype was observed a handful of times. The chain links TRBV19 to TRBJ2-7; perhaps TRBD2 as D (5 bases). The V end was cut by 4 bases, the J end by 2 bases, with 15 bases between. The CDR3 runs 15 residues. The germline V gene encodes CDR1 LNHDA and CDR2 SQIVND (reference sequence). DNA of the CDR3: TGTGCCAGTAGTAAACAAAGAGGGCTCCCCTACGAGCAGTACTTC. This codes for CASSKQRGLPYEQYF.

The V and J genes are TRBV12-3 or TRBV12-4 and TRBJ1-2; TRBD1 aligns across 9 bases. Trimming removed 6 bases from V and 8 bases from J; junction bases left unmatched: 7. The CDR3 extends over 13 amino acids. The CDR3: CASRQQGAGGYTF. The CDR3 bases are TGTGCCAGCAGACAACAGGGGGCGGGCGGCTACACCTTC.

The J gene is TRBJ2-7, the V gene TRBV6-1, with D perhaps TRBD1 (6 bases). CDR1 MNHNS and CDR2 SASEGT come from the germline V gene. The ends were cut back, 5 bases at V and 4 bases at J, with 15 bases in the middle. The CDR3 sequence is 14 residues long. The CDR3 DNA follows: TGTGCCAGCAGTACGGACAGTACTCAATACGAGCAGTACTTC. Translation: CASSTDSTQYEQYF.

This chain joins TRBV19 and TRBJ2-1; D ambiguous. Germline V gene sequence: CDR1 LNHDA, CDR2 SQIVND (reference sequence). The CDR3 extends over 16 amino acids. V lost 5 bases to trimming and J lost 3 bases, with 17 bases between them. Here the CDR3 reads CASSLNGRRLYNEQFF. The CDR3 DNA sequence: TGTGCCAGTAGTCTAAACGGACGGCGTCTCTACAATGAGCAGTTCTTC.

This clonotype was seen many times. The rearrangement joins TRBV6-5 to TRBJ1-1, with D hard to call. This CDR3 region has 16 residues. Between the trimmed V and J ends, which lost 3 bases and 1 base, there was a span of 15 bases. The V gene's germline CDR1 is MNHEY and CDR2 SVGAGI. CDR3 in amino acids: CASSYRSVRPNTEAFF. The CDR3 DNA is TGTGCCAGCAGTTATCGCTCTGTCAGGCCGAACACTGAAGCTTTCTTT.

V usage is TRBV7-9 and J usage is TRBJ2-1, with no clear D. This CDR3 spans 14 amino acids. Trimming took off 2 bases at V and 0 bases at J, with 5 bases between the two ends. The germline gives CDR1 SEHNR, CDR2 FQNEAQ (reference sequence). CDR3 nucleotides: TGTGCCAGCAGCTTATTTATCTCCTACAATGAGCAGTTCTTC. This gives the protein CASSLFISYNEQFF. Full variable domain (outside the CDR3, taken from reference TRBV7-9 and TRBJ2-1): DTGVSQNPRHKITKRGQNVTFRCDPISEHNRLYWYRQTLGQGPEFLTYFQNEAQLEKSRLLSDRFSAERPKGSFSTLEIQRTEQGDSAMYLCASSLFISYNEQFFGPGTRLTVL.

This clonotype was counted ten times or more. V and J are TRBV20-1 and TRBJ2-2; D possibly corresponds to TRBD1 (6 bases). V lost 1 base to trimming and J lost 0 bases, with 15 bases between them. There are 17 residues in the CDR3. Germline CDR1 DFQATT, CDR2 SNEGSKA (reference sequence). CDR3 protein: CSARGGSGTTNTGELFF. The CDR3 coding sequence is TGCAGTGCTAGAGGTGGGTCCGGGACAACGAACACCGGGGAGCTGTTTTTT.

The chain employs TRBV6-1 and TRBJ1-2; 8 positions match TRBD1. This CDR3 is built from 14 residues. The V and J ends lost 5 bases and 4 bases, in that order; junction bases with no gene match: 6. Looked up from germline, CDR1 is MNHNS and CDR2 is SASEGT. The CDR3 DNA reads as TGTGCCAGCAGTCCAGGGGGCGAGGGCTATGGCTACACCTTC. Protein sequence: CASSPGGEGYGYTF.

This clonotype was found a few times. The chain combines TRBV2 with TRBJ2-4; D remains ambiguous. CDR1 is SNHLY and CDR2 is FYNNEI in the germline V gene. V lost 10 bases and J lost 3, with 7 bases in between. The CDR3 is 11 residues long. The DNA of the CDR3 is TGTGCCACCGGCAACAAAAACATTCAGTACTTC. The encoded protein is CATGNKNIQYF. Based on the CDR3 plus reference TRBV2 and TRBJ2-4, the full variable domain is EPEVTQTPSHQVTQMGQEVILRCVPISNHLYFYWYRQILGQKVEFLVSFYNNEISEKSEIFDDQFSVERPDGSNFTLKIRSTKLEDSAMYFCATGNKNIQYFGAGTRLSVL.

This clonotype was recorded a few times. The chain joins TRBV7-8 to TRBJ1-1; perhaps TRBD1 as D (5 bases). From germline, CDR1 is SGHVS and CDR2 FQNEAQ. The CDR3 runs to 14 residues. V was shortened by 0 bases and J by 4 bases, with 9 bases between the two germline ends. The CDR3 spells CASSLAPGTTEAFF. In DNA form, the CDR3 reads TGTGCCAGCAGCTTAGCCCCAGGGACCACTGAAGCTTTCTTT.

In this sample, this clonotype turned up a few times. This chain uses TRBV6-2 or TRBV6-3 with TRBJ1-5, with a tentative D call TRBD1 (5 bases). The CDR3 runs to 17 residues. Germline V gene lookup returns CDR1 MNHEY and CDR2 SVGEGT. V gave up 6 bases and J gave up 4 bases, with 22 bases separating them. The CDR3 protein is CASRLGDVWVENQPQHF. The CDR3 bases are TGTGCCAGCAGACTAGGGGACGTATGGGTAGAAAATCAGCCCCAGCATTTT.

This sequence joins TRBV3-1 and TRBJ2-4; no reliable D call. V gave up 3 bases and J gave up 9 bases, with 24 bases separating them. Germline V gene data show CDR1 as LGHDT and CDR2 as YNNKEL (reference sequence). This CDR3 is 17 amino acids long. This chain's CDR3 is CASSHSRLGGTRGIQYF. The CDR3 coding sequence is TGTGCCAGCAGCCACAGCAGGCTGGGCGGAACCCGAGGCATTCAGTACTTC. Looking up the rest from reference TRBV3-1 and TRBJ2-4 gives the full variable domain: DTAVSQTPKYLVTQMGNDKSIKCEQNLGHDTMYWYKQDSKKFLKIMFSYNNKELIINETVPNRFSPKSPDKAHLNLHINSLELGDSAVYFCASSHSRLGGTRGIQYFGAGTRLSVL.

This clonotype was detected ten times or more. The chain uses TRBV19 and TRBJ1-4, with D tentatively TRBD1 (5 bases). CDR3 length: 13 amino acids. The germline V gene encodes CDR1 LNHDA and CDR2 SQIVND (reference sequence). V was trimmed by 6 bases and J by 7 bases, leaving 12 bases between them. The CDR3 nucleotides read TGTGCCAGTAGAACATTACAGGCTGAAAAACTGTTTTTT. It yields the protein CASRTLQAEKLFF.

The V call is TRBV3-1, the J call TRBJ1-6; TRBD1 matches 7 bases. V dropped 2 bases and J dropped 8; count of bases not matched to a gene: 9. Germline CDR1 is LGHDT and CDR2 is YNNKEL (reference sequence). The CDR3 is 16 amino acids. As DNA, the CDR3 is TGTGCCAGCAGCCAAAAACTGGGGACAGCCCATTCACCCCTCCACTTT. This translates into CASSQKLGTAHSPLHF.

This clonotype was seen a few times. The chain uses TRBV27 and TRBJ1-1; D call uncertain. Trimming removed 2 bases from V and 6 bases from J, with 10 bases in between. Germline CDR1 is MNHEY and CDR2 is SMNVEV (reference sequence). This CDR3 has 13 amino acids. In DNA form, the CDR3 reads TGTGCCAGCAGTTTAATTGGGATGGCTGAAGCTTTCTTT. This translates into CASSLIGMAEAFF.

This clonotype was seen ten or more times. The chain carries TRBV10-3 and TRBJ1-1; D gene ambiguous. The germline CDR1 and CDR2 sequences are ENHRY and SYGVKD. The V and J ends lost 0 bases and 5 bases respectively, with 7 bases between them. The CDR3 contains 13 residues. CDR3 residues: CAISESLRTEAFF. CDR3 sequence (DNA): TGTGCCATCAGTGAGTCGCTCCGTACTGAAGCTTTCTTT.

This clonotype was seen a few times. This chain uses TRBV7-9 with TRBJ2-1, with 8 bases aligning to TRBD2. CDR1 SEHNR and CDR2 FQNEAQ come from the germline V gene (reference sequence). The CDR3 runs 14 residues. With V trimmed by 1 base and J by 6 bases, 2 bases remained unmatched. Here the CDR3 DNA reads TGTGCCAGCAGCTTAGGGGGGACTAGCAATGAGCAGTTCTTC. This gives the protein CASSLGGTSNEQFF. The whole variable domain, remainder taken from reference TRBV7-9 and TRBJ2-1, is DTGVSQNPRHKITKRGQNVTFRCDPISEHNRLYWYRQTLGQGPEFLTYFQNEAQLEKSRLLSDRFSAERPKGSFSTLEIQRTEQGDSAMYLCASSLGGTSNEQFFGPGTRLTVL.

This clonotype was detected many times. This sequence joins TRBV7-2 and TRBJ2-7; D is unclear. Germline assignment: CDR1 SGHTA and CDR2 FQGNSA. V was clipped by 2 bases and J by 5 bases, with 13 bases between them. The CDR3 length is 14 residues. DNA for the CDR3: TGTGCCAGCAGCTTAAACTCTCTAACGAACGAGCAGTACTTC. It translates to CASSLNSLTNEQYF.

This clonotype occurred a few times. This chain links TRBV14 with TRBJ1-5, with a tentative D call TRBD1 (5 bases). The CDR3 runs to 15 residues. Looked up from germline, CDR1 is SGHDN and CDR2 is FVKESK. V shed 1 base and J shed 4 bases, with 11 bases lying between them. The CDR3 spells CASSQGQGPNQPQHF. The CDR3 DNA reads as TGTGCCAGCAGCCAAGGGCAGGGACCTAATCAGCCCCAGCATTTT.

Ten or more counts support this clonotype. The rearrangement links TRBV11-2 to TRBJ2-3; perhaps TRBD1 as D (5 bases). The V gene lost 5 bases and the J gene lost 0 bases, with 15 bases spanning the gap. The CDR3 is 16 residues long. Germline CDR1 reads SGHAT; CDR2 reads FQNNGV. The CDR3 DNA sequence: TGTGCCAGCAGCCCGTGGATGGGGCGGAGCACAGATACGCAGTATTTT. Translating it yields CASSPWMGRSTDTQYF.

The table lists this clonotype with many counts. This sequence joins TRBV6-1 and TRBJ1-2, with a possible D match to TRBD1 (6 bases). Trimming stripped 5 bases from V and 7 bases from J, with 17 bases between. Germline V gene data show CDR1 as MNHNS and CDR2 as SASEGT. CDR3 length: 14 amino acids. The CDR3 bases are TGTGCCAGCAGTACTGACAGGACTTGGGCTGGCTACACCTTC. This sequence encodes CASSTDRTWAGYTF.

This clonotype was picked up a small number of times. The rearrangement joins TRBV6-1 to TRBJ1-1, with 7 bases identical to TRBD1. CDR3 length equals 14 residues. The trim removed 3 bases at V and 6 bases at J, leaving 7 bases unmatched. Germline-derived CDR1 and CDR2 are MNHNS and SASEGT. CDR3 sequence reads: CASSDQGGRAEAFF. CDR3 nucleotide sequence: TGTGCCAGCAGTGATCAAGGGGGCCGGGCTGAAGCTTTCTTT.

There are many counts of this clonotype. This CDR3 is CASSFEGTGRNTEAFF. The CDR3 DNA sequence: TGCGCCAGCAGCTTTGAGGGGACGGGGCGTAACACTGAAGCTTTCTTT. The genes are TRBV5-1 and TRBJ1-1; D perhaps matches TRBD1 (5 bases). The CDR3 sequence is 16 residues long. V was pared by 2 bases and J by 2 bases, with 16 bases between. Germline loops: CDR1 SGHRS, CDR2 YFSETQ.

Turning to this clonotype: One junction end disagrees with the germline gene, perhaps due to a read error. This sequence joins TRBV20-1 and TRBJ2-5; perhaps TRBD2 as D (7 bases). The CDR3 has 12 residues. In germline, CDR1 is DFQATT, CDR2 SNEGSKA (reference sequence). This CDR3 reads CSARDWGGPQYF. DNA of the CDR3: TGCAGTGCTAGAGATTGGGGGGGCCCCCAATACTTC.